A single TCR beta chain is shown here with its context. No antigen is known for it. The germline gene is not matched at one end of the junction; a read error may be the cause. The collaborating institutions used their own protocols to collect whole blood in K2EDTA tubes. For TCRbeta analysis, collaborators shipped samples as frozen whole blood, isolated PBMCs, or DNA extracted from either of those sample types. TCRbeta CDR3 regions were amplified from genomic DNA using the immunoSEQ Assay, a bias-controlled multiplex PCR. Per the authors' processing: The number of nucleated cells in each sample was estimated by amplification of reference gene primers within the assay. Sequence reads were collapsed and filtered to measure the absolute abundance of every unique TCRbeta CDR3 rearrangement. Productive Simpson clonality was computed per sample as the square root of Simpson's diversity index over productive rearrangements. Here the immuneACCESS table is served through TCRdb, limited to in-frame sequences with V and J called. Missing clones are a known gap in these copies; in checked studies unresolved V genes cover under half, and the rest lacks a known reason. V, J and clone size are taken as reported in that table, and D and trimming were inferred from the DNA itself. For this sample the table gives 150,000 to 200,000 clones, of which roughly 80% were detected only once. The top ten clonotypes cover over 2.5% of the sample.

The CDR3 goes from the cysteine to the phenylalanine over 15 residues. The DNA shown is the 45-base CDR3, in frame from base 1. CDR1 MNHEY and CDR2 SMNVEV are derived from the germline V gene (reference sequence). The data were taken from a study of blood T cell repertoires in COVID-19 (dated by TCRdb to 2018 to 2021). Some background on the complete study: Collaborator samples came from the United States, Italy and Spain and covered acute and convalescent phases of COVID-19. The prospective study material was composed of cDNA or gDNA derived from T cells, B-cell-depleted T cells, or PBMCs. The dataset comprised deeply sampled blood TCRbeta repertoires from subjects exposed to, actively infected with, or recovered from COVID-19. The repertoires were made available in a free public database intended to serve as a resource for research on the immune response to SARS-CoV-2. The samples were drawn from two sources: the first 160 participants of the ongoing ImmuneRACE study, and fewer than 1,500 subjects contributed by 6 global collaborators. A de-identified subject ID, COVID-19 status, age in years and sex were almost always included in the sample metadata. Where HLA class I and class II types were available, the types were taken from metadata supplied by the sample provider, not from assay-based typing. What the authors observed across the whole study: Clinical and demographic metadata were provided uncurated, with the amount varying by source and participant.

The clonotype comes from a human donor with acute or convalescent COVID-19. The donor label of this sample is uncertain. The chain joins TRBV27 to TRBJ2-7; 13 nucleotides in the junction match TRBD2. The specimen was peripheral blood. The DNA sequence follows: TGTGCCAGCACTTTACTAGCGGGGGGGCCCTACGAGCAGTACTTC. Translation gives CASTLLAGGPYEQYF.